The clone carrying this TCR beta chain was found many times. Its target is not known. Time point defined: healthy volunteer bleed at 6 weeks. Total RNA came from unfractionated whole blood. The entry originates in a study of human T cells and chemical hapten exposure. Study-wide points: TCRs at a frequency above 1 in 1000 stayed unchanged with DPC sensitization.

MiXCR, applied by TCRdb to the RACE reads, yields one record per CDR3 protein. This table holds about 65,000 distinct CDR3 sequences, 6% to 7% found once. The ends lost 0 bases at V and 7 bases at J; junction bases unmatched: 12. Germline-derived CDR1 and CDR2 are DFQATT and SNEGSKA (reference sequence). This CDR3 spans 17 amino acids. The sample comprised whole blood. The chain has TRBV20-1 and TRBJ2-4; 10 bases are a match to TRBD2. The TCR sequence derives from a female donor in good health. Some clones in this sample may be carry-over from other donors' samples. CDR3 amino acids: CSARDGTSGISRNIQYF. The CDR3 bases are TGCAGTGCTAGAGATGGCACTAGCGGGATTTCACGGAACATTCAGTACTTC.